A single sample is the source of the 23 T cell receptor beta chains below, sequenced in a study of blood T cell repertoires in COVID-19. The table came from immunoSEQ multiplex PCR; TCRdb's copy has only in-frame clones and leaves some out. The table includes about 74,000 clones, roughly nine tenths detected once. Sequencing was done on a sample of peripheral blood. These receptors originate from a man in his forties or fifties with acute or convalescent COVID-19.

This chain joins TRBV11-2 and TRBJ2-5, with a possible D match to TRBD1 (6 bases). The V gene's germline CDR1 is SGHAT and CDR2 FQNNGV. The V end was cut by 2 bases, the J end by 2 bases, with 12 bases between. This CDR3 spans 15 amino acids. CDR3 sequence reads: CASSLLPGDQETQYF. The CDR3 DNA sequence: TGTGCCAGCAGCTTACTCCCAGGGGATCAAGAGACCCAGTACTTC.

V usage is TRBV6-7 and J usage is TRBJ1-1; no firm D call. TRBV6-7 is known as an ORF, though its function is uncertain. CDR3 length: 14 amino acids. The germline V and J ends were trimmed by 8 bases and 10 bases, with 23 bases remaining between them. The CDR3 loop is CASPTPLSDPRAFF. CDR3 DNA sequence: TGTGCCAGCCCTACCCCACTTAGCGACCCCCGAGCTTTCTTT.

The chain uses TRBV18 and TRBJ1-6, with D tentatively TRBD1 (6 bases). The CDR3 contains 16 residues. The ends were cut back, 2 bases at V and 0 bases at J, with 8 bases in the middle. Germline V gene lookup returns CDR1 KGHSH and CDR2 LQKENI. Written as DNA, the CDR3 is TGTGCCAGCTCACCAGGACAGCCCTCCTATAATTCACCCCTCCACTTT. As protein: CASSPGQPSYNSPLHF. Variable domain in full (rest from reference TRBV18 and TRBJ1-6): NAGVMQNPRHLVRRRGQEARLRCSPMKGHSHVYWYRQLPEEGLKFMVYLQKENIIDESGMPKERFSAEFPKEGPSILRIQQVVRGDSAAYFCASSPGQPSYNSPLHFGNGTRLTVT.

The gene calls are TRBV7-8 and TRBJ2-5, with 7 nucleotides matching TRBD1. Trimming at V came to 4 bases and at J to 6 bases, leaving 8 bases not matched to a gene. The CDR3 runs 14 residues. CDR1 and CDR2 from the germline V gene are SGHVS and FQNEAQ. CDR3 protein: CASSWAEGAKTQYF. In DNA form, the CDR3 reads TGTGCCAGCAGCTGGGCCGAGGGGGCGAAGACCCAGTACTTC.

V gene TRBV5-1 combines with J gene TRBJ2-5; D might be TRBD2 (7 bases). The germline gives CDR1 SGHRS, CDR2 YFSETQ. This CDR3 contains 17 residues. V lost 2 bases and J 1 base, leaving 18 bases between the germline ends. CDR3 DNA sequence: TGCGCCAGCAGCTTTGCCTACGGGGGGCGGCCCCAAGAGACCCAGTACTTC. Its translation is CASSFAYGGRPQETQYF. The full variable domain, rest sourced from reference TRBV5-1 and TRBJ2-5, is KAGVTQTPRYLIKTRGQQVTLSCSPISGHRSVSWYQQTPGQGLQFLFEYFSETQRNKGNFPGRFSGRQFSNSRSEMNVSTLELGDSALYLCASSFAYGGRPQETQYFGPGTRLLVL.

V usage is TRBV27 and J usage is TRBJ2-5; 7 positions agree with TRBD2. The V segment lost 3 bases and the J segment 5 bases; nucleotides outside the gene matches: 9. The length of the CDR3 is 15 residues. Germline V gene lookup returns CDR1 MNHEY and CDR2 SMNVEV (reference sequence). CDR3 coding DNA: TGTGCCAGCAGTTTCCTGGCGGGAGTCAGGGAGACCCAGTACTTC. Amino acids: CASSFLAGVRETQYF.

The chain has TRBV4-1 and TRBJ2-1, with 7 positions matching TRBD1. The V gene's germline CDR1 is MGHRA and CDR2 YSYEKL. The junction had 9 bases not matched to a gene; V was cut back by 4 bases and J by 3 bases. The CDR3 totals 16 residues. CDR3 residues: CASSPLQGIFYNEQFF. DNA of the CDR3: TGCGCCAGCAGCCCATTACAGGGGATTTTCTACAATGAGCAGTTCTTC.

V usage is TRBV11-1 and J usage is TRBJ2-7; 8 bases map to TRBD1. The germline CDR1 and CDR2 sequences are SGHAT and FQDESV (reference sequence). J was trimmed by 0 bases and V by 4 bases; bases with no gene match: 2. The CDR3 length is 14 residues. CDR3 bases: TGTGCCAGCAGCTATGGGACAGGCTCCTACGAGCAGTACGTC. Its translation is CASSYGTGSYEQYV.

This chain joins TRBV4-2 and TRBJ2-1, with TRBD2 matching 9 bases. V lost 4 bases to trimming and J lost 5 bases; unmatched junction nucleotides: 9. Per germline, CDR1 LGHNA and CDR2 YNFKEQ. The CDR3 extends over 16 amino acids. CDR3 DNA sequence: TGTGCCAGCAGCCCCCACTTAGCGGGGGATGACAATGAGCAGTTCTTC. It yields the protein CASSPHLAGDDNEQFF.

This clone appeared once. The J gene is TRBJ2-2, the V gene TRBV9; D might be TRBD2 (5 bases). Trimming took off 3 bases at V and 5 bases at J, with 14 bases between the two ends. The germline V gene has CDR1 SGDLS and CDR2 YYNGEE. CDR3 length: 15 residues. The CDR3 is CASSGHTGYTGELFF. In nucleotides, the CDR3 is TGTGCCAGCAGCGGACACACGGGGTATACCGGGGAGCTGTTTTTT.

This chain uses TRBV5-5 with TRBJ2-1; 10 bases align to TRBD2. The CDR3 has 16 amino acids. Germline CDR1 is SGHKS and CDR2 is YYEKEE (reference sequence). Trimming cost V 4 bases and J 5 bases; bases outside gene matches: 9. CDR3 region: CASSPFGLAEDNEQFF. The DNA for the CDR3 is TGTGCCAGCAGCCCTTTCGGACTAGCGGAGGACAATGAGCAGTTCTTC.

The V and J genes are TRBV6-1 and TRBJ2-2; D unresolved. CDR1 and CDR2 (germline): MNHNS, SASEGT. The CDR3 covers 15 residues. V gave up 1 base and J gave up 2 bases, with 8 bases separating them. The CDR3 is CASSEVPTNTGELFF. As DNA, the CDR3 is TGTGCCAGCAGTGAAGTCCCAACTAACACCGGGGAGCTGTTTTTT.

The J gene is TRBJ1-1, the V gene TRBV7-8, with a weak D call TRBD1 (5 bases). V lost 7 bases, J lost 4 bases, and 28 bases lay in between. This CDR3 region has 18 residues. Germline V CDR1 and CDR2: SGHVS, FQNEAQ. The CDR3 protein is CASIPTQYRSTSVTEAFF. CDR3 sequence (DNA): TGTGCCAGCATCCCAACCCAATACAGGTCGACCTCGGTCACTGAAGCTTTCTTT.

V and J are TRBV28 and TRBJ1-3, with 7 bases aligning to TRBD1. The CDR3 is 14 residues long. V lost 7 bases to trimming and J lost 4 bases; unmatched junction nucleotides: 7. The germline V gene has CDR1 MDHEN and CDR2 SYDVKM. The CDR3 DNA follows: TGTGCCAGCAATAAACAGGGGTCGGGAAACACCATATATTTT. Amino acids: CASNKQGSGNTIYF.

This clone was picked up a small number of times. V and J are TRBV24-1 and TRBJ2-5; TRBD2 aligns across 7 bases. There are 12 residues in the CDR3. Trimming removed 5 bases from V and 7 bases from J; junction bases left unmatched: 3. Germline-derived CDR1 and CDR2 are KGHDR and SFDVKD. CDR3 nucleotide sequence: TGTGCCACCAGTGGGACGGGGGGGACCCAGTACTTC. This sequence encodes CATSGTGGTQYF.

The rearrangement joins TRBV10-3 to TRBJ2-2; TRBD1 aligns across 7 bases. This CDR3 is 14 amino acids long. The germline CDR1 and CDR2 sequences are ENHRY and SYGVKD. V trimming: 6 bases; J trimming: 13 bases; junction bases outside the gene matches: 14. In DNA form, the CDR3 reads TGTGCCATCAGGGTTGGGACAGAAAGTTCTGTGCTGTTTTTT. This translates into CAIRVGTESSVLFF.

The chain joins TRBV10-3 to TRBJ2-7; possibly TRBD2 for D (7 bases). The V end was cut by 2 bases, the J end by 6 bases, with 14 bases between. Germline CDR1 is ENHRY and CDR2 is SYGVKD. The CDR3 is 14 residues long. CDR3 in DNA: TGTGCCATCAGTGAGACGGGGGGCAACGGCGAGCAGTACGTC. Its translation is CAISETGGNGEQYV.

This chain connects TRBV7-8 to TRBJ2-1; D remains ambiguous. This CDR3 has 13 residues. In germline, CDR1 is SGHVS, CDR2 FQNEAQ. Trimming took off 1 base at V and 6 bases at J, with 7 bases between the two ends. The CDR3 sequence is CASSLGSSNEQFF. The CDR3 nucleotides are TGTGCCAGCAGCTTAGGGTCTAGCAATGAGCAGTTCTTC.

A single count supports this clone. This rearrangement joins TRBV7-2 to TRBJ2-3; 14 nucleotides line up with TRBD2. V gave up 4 bases and J gave up 2 bases; unmatched junction bases: 11. CDR1 SGHTA and CDR2 FQGNSA come from the germline V gene. The CDR3 spans 19 residues. As DNA, the CDR3 is TGTGCCAGCAGCTACGCCGGGACTAGCGGGAGAGGTGCCACAGATACGCAGTATTTT. Its translation is CASSYAGTSGRGATDTQYF.

This clone appeared a few times. The rearrangement links TRBV28 to TRBJ1-3; TRBD1 might be the D (5 bases). Germline assignment: CDR1 MDHEN and CDR2 SYDVKM. Trimming removed 6 bases at V and 4 bases at J, with 13 bases between. The CDR3 sequence is 14 residues long. The CDR3 nucleotides read TGTGCCAGCAGCGGTCCAGGGAGGGGAAACACCATATATTTT. This codes for CASSGPGRGNTIYF.

This clone was seen only once. The chain links TRBV7-9 to TRBJ2-3; 9 positions match TRBD2. Germline V gene data show CDR1 as SEHNR and CDR2 as FQNEAQ (reference sequence). The CDR3 is 18 amino acids. V lost 5 bases, J lost 0 bases, and 12 bases stayed unmatched. The CDR3 DNA reads as TGTGCCAGCAGCCCGGGGGCTAGCGGGGACCTGAGCACAGATACGCAGTATTTT. It codes for CASSPGASGDLSTDTQYF.

The chain combines TRBV6-1 with TRBJ2-3, with 9 bases identical to TRBD2. The CDR3 runs 14 residues. The germline V gene has CDR1 MNHNS and CDR2 SASEGT. The V segment lost 3 bases and the J segment 5 bases; nucleotides outside the gene matches: 3. In DNA form, the CDR3 reads TGTGCCAGCAGTGACGGCGGGGGGGTAGATACGCAGTATTTT. Its protein product is CASSDGGGVDTQYF.

J is TRBJ2-1 and V is TRBV10-3; TRBD2 aligns across 7 bases. There are 14 residues in the CDR3. V was pared by 6 bases and J by 3 bases, with 5 bases of the junction left unmatched. Germline loops: CDR1 ENHRY, CDR2 SYGVKD. The CDR3: CAIRTGTNYNEQFF. Written as DNA, the CDR3 is TGTGCCATCAGAACCGGGACTAACTACAATGAGCAGTTCTTC.